A single sample is the source of the 4 T cell receptor beta chains below, sequenced in a study of cytomegalovirus exposure and HLA in healthy donors. Vbeta (60) and Jbeta (13) primers were used in the PCR. Only in-frame clones appear in the TCRdb table, and some are missing; sequencing was by immunoSEQ multiplex PCR. The data contain about 110,000 clones, around 80% of them singletons. The source material was PBMCs. The receptors were gathered from a man aged 40-49 years in good health and CMV-seronegative.

The chain links TRBV6-4 to TRBJ2-6; TRBD2 matches at 10 bases. V shed 6 bases, J shed 0 bases, and the junction held 26 bases outside the gene matches. Per the germline V gene, CDR1 is MRHNA and CDR2 is SNTAGT. The CDR3 totals 24 residues. For the CDR3, the DNA is TGTGCCAGCAGAGACCCCGCGTTCAGGGAAGCGGGGGGGATTTCTTTCTCTGGGGCCAACGTCCTGACTTTC. It codes for CASRDPAFREAGGISFSGANVLTF.

The chain carries TRBV30 and TRBJ1-2, with D hard to call. The CDR3 spans 14 residues. Germline CDR1 GTSNPN, CDR2 SVGIG (reference sequence). V was cut by 4 bases and J by 4 bases, with 16 bases left in between. The CDR3 spells CAWNGPGGLYGYTF. CDR3 sequence (DNA): TGTGCCTGGAACGGACCAGGAGGCCTCTATGGCTACACCTTC.

This sequence joins TRBV5-5 and TRBJ1-5; perhaps TRBD1 as D (5 bases). Deletions cut 0 bases from V and 5 bases from J, with 12 bases between. Germline V gives CDR1 SGHKS, CDR2 YYEKEE (reference sequence). This CDR3 spans 15 amino acids. Written as DNA, the CDR3 is TGTGCCAGCAGCTTGGCGGGCAGGGTCCATCAGCCCCAGCATTTT. It encodes CASSLAGRVHQPQHF.

This chain uses TRBV10-3 with TRBJ2-5, with 8 bases lining up with TRBD2. Germline trimming cut 10 bases from V and 5 bases from J; bases unmatched to any gene: 9. The CDR3 is 13 amino acids. CDR1 is ENHRY, CDR2 SYGVKD, per germline. The CDR3 DNA reads as TGTGCCACTAACGGGGGGGGAGAGGAGACCCAGTACTTC. Translation: CATNGGGEETQYF.